This TCR beta chain was sequenced for a study of blood T cell repertoires in COVID-19. About the study: Some COVID-19 samples were acute and others convalescent; all came from the United States, Italy and Spain. PBMCs, B-cell-depleted T cells, or T cells provided the cDNA or gDNA that made up the material.

In the source study's methods: Amplified reference gene primers provided the basis for estimating nucleated cell counts. The data were produced by immunoSEQ multiplex PCR, yet TCRdb's version contains in-frame clones alone and is incomplete. V and J calls and clone size are copied from that table; D and trimming were computed from the DNA. Among some 700,000 clones listed, 70% to 90% were seen once. The CDR3 has 15 residues. V lost 3 bases and J lost 3, with 14 bases in between. Germline lookup yields CDR1 SGHAT and CDR2 FQDESV (reference sequence). The chain couples TRBV11-1 to TRBJ1-2; D is uncertain. What was sequenced was peripheral blood. This receptor was obtained from a woman aged 18-29 years with acute or convalescent COVID-19. The CDR3 DNA is TGTGCCAGCAGCTTCGGTTCCACGAAAGACTATGGCTACACCTTC. Its translation: CASSFGSTKDYGYTF.